This T cell receptor beta chain was recorded in a study of blood T cell repertoires in COVID-19 (dated by TCRdb to 2019 to 2021). The study in broad terms: Samples covering the acute and convalescent phases of COVID-19 were provided by collaborators in the United States, Italy and Spain. The material from the prospective study consisted of cDNA or gDNA derived from T cells, B-cell-depleted T cells, or PBMCs. Samples were obtained from the ongoing ImmuneRACE study (first 160 participants) and from some 1,200 subjects provided by 6 global collaborators. A de-identified subject ID, COVID-19 status, age in years and sex were almost always included in the sample metadata. HLA class I and class II types, where available, came from metadata supplied by the sample provider rather than from assay-based typing. Deeply sampled blood TCRbeta repertoires from subjects exposed to, actively infected with, or recovered from COVID-19 were included in the dataset. The repertoires were released in a freely available public database intended as a resource for research on the immune response to SARS-CoV-2. Broader findings and caveats from the paper: Clinical and demographic metadata were provided uncurated, with the amount varying by source and participant.

The immunoSEQ Assay, a bias-controlled multiplex PCR, was used to amplify TCRbeta CDR3 regions from genomic DNA. For the original study's pipeline: The number of nucleated cells in each sample was estimated from the amplification of reference gene primers within the assay. To quantify the absolute abundance of each unique TCRbeta CDR3 rearrangement, sequence reads were collapsed and filtered. Productive Simpson clonality was computed per sample as the square root of Simpson's diversity index over productive rearrangements. TCRdb re-hosts the immuneACCESS table, in-frame sequences only. Its copies lack some clones; in the studies checked, an unresolved V gene accounts for under half of them, and the cause for the rest is not known. That table is the source of V, J and clone size, and D and trimming were worked out from the DNA. This sample comprises roughly 350,000 clones, 92% of them detected only once. In total, the top ten clones hold about 18% of the sample.

Participants in the prospective study were enrolled through a virtual design, were aged roughly 18 to 100 years, and lived in roughly 26 United States geographic areas. To assign participants to cohorts, the prospective study relied on clinical history that participants themselves reported in a screening survey and a study questionnaire. Recovered participants in ImmuneRACE Cohort 3 were defined by two consecutive negative NP/OP PCR tests, clearance by a healthcare professional, or resolution of symptoms. In the prospective study, mobile phlebotomists collected whole blood, serum and a nasopharyngeal or oropharyngeal swab from each participant. Prospective study participants could optionally give additional blood draws and questionnaires over an approximately two-month period. Prospective study blood samples were shipped either frozen or at room temperature before DNA extraction. In the case of this clone: Its antigen remains unidentified. Within one base of it there is no much larger clone, and no base qualities were kept.

Trimming leaves V shorter by 3 bases and J shorter by 1 base, with the junction holding 8 bases beyond the gene matches. The CDR1 and CDR2 encoded by the germline V gene are MNHNS and SASEGT. The CDR3, from cysteine to phenylalanine, totals 16 residues. Here the CDR3 DNA is all that survives: 48 bases in frame from base 1. The sequencing input was PBMCs or T cells enriched from blood (not recorded which). The TCR was taken from a woman between 25 and 40 years old who had recovered from COVID-19. This chain is built from TRBV6-1 and TRBJ1-2, and 7 junction bases match TRBD1. The DNA reads as follows: TGTGCCAGCAGTGACCAGGGACAGAAGATTAACTATGGCTACACCTTC. Its amino acids are CASSDQGQKINYGYTF.